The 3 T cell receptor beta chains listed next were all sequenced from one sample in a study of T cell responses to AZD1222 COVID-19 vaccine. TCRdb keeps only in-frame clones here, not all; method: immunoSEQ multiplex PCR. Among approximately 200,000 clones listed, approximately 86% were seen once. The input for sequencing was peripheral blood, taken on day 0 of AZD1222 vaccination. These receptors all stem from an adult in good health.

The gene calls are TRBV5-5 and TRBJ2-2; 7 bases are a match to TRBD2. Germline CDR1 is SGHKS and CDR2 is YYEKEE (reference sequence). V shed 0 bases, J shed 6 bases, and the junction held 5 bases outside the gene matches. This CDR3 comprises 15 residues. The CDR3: CASSLGTRVAGELFF. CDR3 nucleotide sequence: TGTGCCAGCAGCTTGGGGACTAGGGTTGCCGGGGAGCTGTTTTTT.

CDR3 sequence (DNA): TGTGCCAGCAGCCCCGGGACGGTCCGTGAAGCTTTCTTT. Amino acids: CASSPGTVREAFF. The chain has TRBV27 and TRBJ1-1; possibly TRBD1 for D (5 bases). CDR3 size: 13 residues. In germline, CDR1 is MNHEY, CDR2 SMNVEV (reference sequence). V lost 6 bases and J 7 bases, leaving 15 bases between the germline ends.

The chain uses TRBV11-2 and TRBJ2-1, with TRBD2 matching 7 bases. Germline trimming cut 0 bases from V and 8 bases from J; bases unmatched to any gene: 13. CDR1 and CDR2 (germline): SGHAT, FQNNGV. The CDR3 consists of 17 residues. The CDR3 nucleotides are TGTGCCAGCAGCTTAGATGAAGTCGTGGGAGGGGTGGATGAGCAGTTCTTC. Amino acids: CASSLDEVVGGVDEQFF.